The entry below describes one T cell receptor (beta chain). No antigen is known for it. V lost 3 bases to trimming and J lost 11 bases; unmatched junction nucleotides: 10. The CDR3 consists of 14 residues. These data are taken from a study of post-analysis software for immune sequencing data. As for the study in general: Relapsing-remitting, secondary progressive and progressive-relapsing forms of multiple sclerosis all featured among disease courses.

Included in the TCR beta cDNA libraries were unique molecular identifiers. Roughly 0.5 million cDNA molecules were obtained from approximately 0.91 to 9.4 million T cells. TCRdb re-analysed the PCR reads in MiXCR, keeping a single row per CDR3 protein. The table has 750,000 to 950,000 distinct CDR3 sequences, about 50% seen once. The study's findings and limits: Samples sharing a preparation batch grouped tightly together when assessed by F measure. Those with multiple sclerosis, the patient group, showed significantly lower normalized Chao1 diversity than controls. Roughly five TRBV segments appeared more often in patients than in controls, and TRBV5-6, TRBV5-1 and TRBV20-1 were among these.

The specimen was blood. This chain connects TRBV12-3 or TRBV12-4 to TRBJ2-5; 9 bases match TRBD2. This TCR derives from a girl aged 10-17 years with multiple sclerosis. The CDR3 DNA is TGTGCCAGCAGTTTTGCCAGCGGGAGGAGCGGGCAGTACTTC. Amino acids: CASSFASGRSGQYF.